This T cell receptor beta chain derives from a study of shared clonotypes between healthy human individuals. Healthy and HIV-negative, the adult donors had no recent acute infections or vaccinations. As for this clone: Its specificity is unknown.

TCRdb's copy holds only in-frame clones and misses some; the assay was immunoSEQ multiplex PCR. The sample lists about 2.3 million clones; 80% to 95% were seen once. Looked up from germline, CDR1 is SGHRS and CDR2 is YFSETQ. There are 13 residues in the CDR3. The V gene lost 5 bases and the J gene lost 7 bases, with 12 bases spanning the gap. The study, taken as a whole, reports: Clonotype sharing among donors was expected to depend on sequencing depth. Researchers sampled blood only, noting tissue repertoires likely differ. Relative to clonotypes present in all four donors, those not shared had lower generation probabilities.

This sequence was found in a man aged 18 to 35 in good health. Some clones in this sample may be carry-over from other donors' samples. This chain joins TRBV5-1 and TRBJ1-4; D is ambiguous. The sequencing sample was made of naive CD4+ T cells from PBMCs. Specified subset: CD45RA+ positively selected. The CDR3 nucleotides read TGCGCCAGCAGAGGGCAGGAAAGTGAAAAACTGTTTTTT. Amino acid sequence: CASRGQESEKLFF.